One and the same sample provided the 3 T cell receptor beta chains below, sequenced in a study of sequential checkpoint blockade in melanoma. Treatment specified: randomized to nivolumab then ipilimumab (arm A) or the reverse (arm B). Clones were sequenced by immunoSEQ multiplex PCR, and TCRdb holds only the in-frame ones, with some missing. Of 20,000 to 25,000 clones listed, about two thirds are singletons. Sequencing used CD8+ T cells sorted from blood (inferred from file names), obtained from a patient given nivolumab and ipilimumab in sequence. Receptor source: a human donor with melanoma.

The CDR3 protein is CASSVGATNTEAFF. CDR3 sequence (DNA): TGTGCCAGCAGCGTAGGGGCAACGAACACTGAAGCTTTCTTT. The chain combines TRBV9 with TRBJ1-1; D unclear. The CDR3 extends over 14 amino acids. V shed 0 bases and J shed 1 base, with 7 bases lying between them. Germline CDR1 and CDR2: SGDLS and YYNGEE. The whole variable domain, remainder taken from reference TRBV9 and TRBJ1-1, is DSGVTQTPKHLITATGQRVTLRCSPRSGDLSVYWYQQSLDQGLQFLIQYYNGEERAKGNILERFSAQQFPDLHSELNLSSLELGDSALYFCASSVGATNTEAFFGQGTRLTVV.

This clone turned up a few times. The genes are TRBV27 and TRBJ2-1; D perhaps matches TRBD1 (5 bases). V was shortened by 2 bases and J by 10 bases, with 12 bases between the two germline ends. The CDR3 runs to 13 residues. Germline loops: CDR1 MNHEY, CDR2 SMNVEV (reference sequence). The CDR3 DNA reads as TGTGCCAGCAGTTTAAACAGGTTGAACGAGCAGTTCTTC. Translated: CASSLNRLNEQFF.

In DNA, the CDR3 is TGTGCCAGCAGTTGGACAGGATACGAGCAGTACTTC. It yields the protein CASSWTGYEQYF. This chain connects TRBV7-9 to TRBJ2-7, with 7 nucleotides matching TRBD1. Germline loops: CDR1 SEHNR, CDR2 FQNEAQ (reference sequence). The V and J ends lost 6 bases and 4 bases, in that order; junction bases with no gene match: 3. The CDR3 consists of 12 residues.